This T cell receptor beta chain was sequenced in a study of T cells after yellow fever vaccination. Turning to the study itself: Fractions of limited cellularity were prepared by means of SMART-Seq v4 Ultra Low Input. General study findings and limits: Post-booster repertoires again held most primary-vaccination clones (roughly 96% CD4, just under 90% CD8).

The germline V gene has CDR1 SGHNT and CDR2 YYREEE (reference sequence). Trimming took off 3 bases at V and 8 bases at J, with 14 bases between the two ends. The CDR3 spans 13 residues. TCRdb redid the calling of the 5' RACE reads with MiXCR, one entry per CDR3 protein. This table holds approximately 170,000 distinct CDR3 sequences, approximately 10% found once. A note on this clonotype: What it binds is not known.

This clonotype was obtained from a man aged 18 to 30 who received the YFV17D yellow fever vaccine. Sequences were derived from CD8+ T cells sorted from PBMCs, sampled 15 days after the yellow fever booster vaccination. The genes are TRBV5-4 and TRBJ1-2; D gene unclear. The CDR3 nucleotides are TGTGCCAGCAGCTCCAGGACTATTGAAGGCTACACCTTC. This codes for CASSSRTIEGYTF.